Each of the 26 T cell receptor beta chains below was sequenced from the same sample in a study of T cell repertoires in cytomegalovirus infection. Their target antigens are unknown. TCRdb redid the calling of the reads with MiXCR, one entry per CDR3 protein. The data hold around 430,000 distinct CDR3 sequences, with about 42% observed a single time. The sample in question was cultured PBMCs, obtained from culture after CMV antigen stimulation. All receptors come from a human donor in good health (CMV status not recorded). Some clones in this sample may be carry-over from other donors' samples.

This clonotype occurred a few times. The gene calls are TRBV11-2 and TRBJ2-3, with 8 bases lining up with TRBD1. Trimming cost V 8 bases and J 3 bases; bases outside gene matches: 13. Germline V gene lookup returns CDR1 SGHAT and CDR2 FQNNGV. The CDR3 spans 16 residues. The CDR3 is CASGSTLTGETDTQYF. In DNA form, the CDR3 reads TGTGCCAGCGGATCGACCCTGACAGGGGAAACAGATACGCAGTATTTT.

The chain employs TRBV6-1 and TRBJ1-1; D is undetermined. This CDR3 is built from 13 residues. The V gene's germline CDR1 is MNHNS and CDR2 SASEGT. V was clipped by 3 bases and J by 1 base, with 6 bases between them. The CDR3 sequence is CASSDKGNTEAFF. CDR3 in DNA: TGTGCCAGCAGTGATAAGGGGAACACTGAAGCTTTCTTT.

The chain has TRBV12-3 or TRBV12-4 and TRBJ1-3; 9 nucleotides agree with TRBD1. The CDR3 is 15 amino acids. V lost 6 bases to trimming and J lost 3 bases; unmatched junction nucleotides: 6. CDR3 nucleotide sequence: TGTGCCAGCAGCCTCACGACAGGGGGTGGAAACACCATATATTTT. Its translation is CASSLTTGGGNTIYF.

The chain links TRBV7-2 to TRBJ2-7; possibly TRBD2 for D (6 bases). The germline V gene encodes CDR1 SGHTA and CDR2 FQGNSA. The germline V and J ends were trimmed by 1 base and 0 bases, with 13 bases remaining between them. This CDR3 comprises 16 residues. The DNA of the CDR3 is TGTGCCAGCAGCTTAGGGGCTCCGCGGGACTCCTACGAGCAGTACTTC. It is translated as CASSLGAPRDSYEQYF.

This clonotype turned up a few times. As DNA, the CDR3 is TGTGCCAGCATCCCTCCGGGACAATCTTCTGGGGCCAACGTCCTGACTTTC. Its translation is CASIPPGQSSGANVLTF. This chain joins TRBV7-4 and TRBJ2-6, with D tentatively TRBD1 (6 bases). The CDR3 has 17 amino acids. V was clipped by 7 bases and J by 1 base, with 17 bases between them. Germline V gene lookup returns CDR1 SGHVT and CDR2 SQSDAQ.

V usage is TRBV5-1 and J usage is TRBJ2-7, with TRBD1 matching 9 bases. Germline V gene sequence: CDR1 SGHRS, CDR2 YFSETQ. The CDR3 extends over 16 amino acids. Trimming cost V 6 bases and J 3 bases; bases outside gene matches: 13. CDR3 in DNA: TGCGCCAGCACCGTGAAGTGGGGACAGGGAGACTACGAGCAGTACTTC. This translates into CASTVKWGQGDYEQYF. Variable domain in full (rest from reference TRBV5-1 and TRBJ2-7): KAGVTQTPRYLIKTRGQQVTLSCSPISGHRSVSWYQQTPGQGLQFLFEYFSETQRNKGNFPGRFSGRQFSNSRSEMNVSTLELGDSALYLCASTVKWGQGDYEQYFGPGTRLTVT.

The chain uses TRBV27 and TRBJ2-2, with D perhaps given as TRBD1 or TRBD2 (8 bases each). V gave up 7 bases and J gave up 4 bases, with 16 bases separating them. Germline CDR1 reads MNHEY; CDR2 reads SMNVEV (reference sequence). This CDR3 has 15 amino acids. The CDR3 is CASNQGAGGTGELFF. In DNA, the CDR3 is TGTGCCAGCAACCAGGGGGCGGGGGGCACCGGGGAGCTGTTTTTT.

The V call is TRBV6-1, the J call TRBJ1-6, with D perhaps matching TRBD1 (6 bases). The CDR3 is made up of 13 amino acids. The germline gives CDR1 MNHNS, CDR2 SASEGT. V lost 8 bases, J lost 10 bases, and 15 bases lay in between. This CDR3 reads CASLSGGRSPLHF. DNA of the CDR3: TGTGCCAGCCTCTCGGGGGGGCGATCACCCCTCCACTTT.

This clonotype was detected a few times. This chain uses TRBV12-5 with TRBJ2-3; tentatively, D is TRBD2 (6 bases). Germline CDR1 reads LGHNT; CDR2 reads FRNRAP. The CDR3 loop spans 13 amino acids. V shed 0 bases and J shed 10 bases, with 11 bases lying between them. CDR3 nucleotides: TGTGCTAGTGGTTTGGTACTGGGGGAGGCGCAGTATTTT. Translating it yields CASGLVLGEAQYF.

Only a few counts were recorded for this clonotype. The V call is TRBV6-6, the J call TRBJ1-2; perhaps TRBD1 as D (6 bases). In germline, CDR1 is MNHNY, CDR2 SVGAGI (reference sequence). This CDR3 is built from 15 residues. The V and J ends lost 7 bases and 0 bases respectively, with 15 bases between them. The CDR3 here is CASTDKGVTNYGYTF. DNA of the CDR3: TGTGCCAGCACCGACAAGGGGGTCACTAACTATGGCTACACCTTC.

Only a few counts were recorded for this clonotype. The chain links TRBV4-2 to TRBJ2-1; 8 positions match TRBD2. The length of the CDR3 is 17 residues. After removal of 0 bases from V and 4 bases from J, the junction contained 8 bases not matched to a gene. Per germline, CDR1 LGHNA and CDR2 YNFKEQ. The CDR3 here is CASSQDWTAGAYNEQFF. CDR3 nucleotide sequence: TGTGCCAGCAGCCAAGACTGGACAGCGGGGGCATACAATGAGCAGTTCTTC.

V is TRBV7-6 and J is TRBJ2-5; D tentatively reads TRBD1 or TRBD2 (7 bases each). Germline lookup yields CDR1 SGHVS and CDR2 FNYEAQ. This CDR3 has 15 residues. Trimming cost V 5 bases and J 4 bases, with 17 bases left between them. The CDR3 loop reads CASSRGGGSGETQYF. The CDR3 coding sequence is TGTGCCAGCAGCCGAGGGGGCGGGAGCGGAGAGACCCAGTACTTC.

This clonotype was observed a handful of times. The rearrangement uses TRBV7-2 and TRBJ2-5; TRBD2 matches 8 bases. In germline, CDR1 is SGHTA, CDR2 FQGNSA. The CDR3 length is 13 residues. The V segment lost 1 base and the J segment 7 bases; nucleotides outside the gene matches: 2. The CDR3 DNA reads TGTGCCAGCAGCTTAGTCGGGGGGGGGACCCAGTACTTC. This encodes CASSLVGGGTQYF.

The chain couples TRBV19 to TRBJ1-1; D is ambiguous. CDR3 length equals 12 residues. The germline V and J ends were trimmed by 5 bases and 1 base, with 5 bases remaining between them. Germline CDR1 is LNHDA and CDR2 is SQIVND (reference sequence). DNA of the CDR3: TGTGCCAGTAGTCGAGAGAACACTGAAGCTTTCTTT. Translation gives CASSRENTEAFF.

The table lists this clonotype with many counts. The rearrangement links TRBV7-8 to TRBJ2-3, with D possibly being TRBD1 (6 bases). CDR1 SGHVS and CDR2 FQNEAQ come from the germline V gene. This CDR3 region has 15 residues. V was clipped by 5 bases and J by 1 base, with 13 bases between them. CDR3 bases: TGTGCCAGCAGCGAGTACAGGGTCCGCACAGATACGCAGTATTTT. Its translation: CASSEYRVRTDTQYF.

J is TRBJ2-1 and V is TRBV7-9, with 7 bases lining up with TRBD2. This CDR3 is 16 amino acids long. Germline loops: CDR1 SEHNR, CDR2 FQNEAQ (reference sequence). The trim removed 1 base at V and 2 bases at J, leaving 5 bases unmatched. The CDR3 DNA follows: TGTGCCAGCAGCTTAGTAGGGAGGGCCGCCTACAATGAGCAGTTCTTC. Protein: CASSLVGRAAYNEQFF.

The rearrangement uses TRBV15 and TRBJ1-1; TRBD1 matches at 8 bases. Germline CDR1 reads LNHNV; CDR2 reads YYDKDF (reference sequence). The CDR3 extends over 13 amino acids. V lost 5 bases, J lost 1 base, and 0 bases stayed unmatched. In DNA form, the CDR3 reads TGTGCCACCAGCGGACAGGGGAACACTGAAGCTTTCTTT. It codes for CATSGQGNTEAFF.

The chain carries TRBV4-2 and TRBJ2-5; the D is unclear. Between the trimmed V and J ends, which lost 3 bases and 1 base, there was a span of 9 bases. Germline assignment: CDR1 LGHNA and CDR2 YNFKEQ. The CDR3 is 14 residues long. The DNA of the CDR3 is TGTGCCAGCAGCCAGGGCCAGTGCCAAGAGACCCAGTACTTC. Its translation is CASSQGQCQETQYF.

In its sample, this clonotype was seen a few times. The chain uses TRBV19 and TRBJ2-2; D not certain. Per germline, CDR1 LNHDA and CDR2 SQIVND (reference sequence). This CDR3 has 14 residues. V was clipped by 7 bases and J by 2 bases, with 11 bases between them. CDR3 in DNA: TGTGCCAGTATGTTCTCGCCAAACACCGGGGAGCTGTTTTTT. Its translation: CASMFSPNTGELFF.

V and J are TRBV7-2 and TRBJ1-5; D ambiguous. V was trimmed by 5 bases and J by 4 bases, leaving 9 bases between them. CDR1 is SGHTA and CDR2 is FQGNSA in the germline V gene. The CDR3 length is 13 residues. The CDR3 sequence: CASSPSLNQPQHF. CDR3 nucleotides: TGTGCCAGCAGCCCTTCCCTAAATCAGCCCCAGCATTTT.

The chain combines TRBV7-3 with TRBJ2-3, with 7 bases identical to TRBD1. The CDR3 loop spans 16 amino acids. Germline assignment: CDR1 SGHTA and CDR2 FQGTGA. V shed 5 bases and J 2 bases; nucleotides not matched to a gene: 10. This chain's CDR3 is CASSPTTGTVTDTQYF. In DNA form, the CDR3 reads TGTGCCAGCAGCCCGACGACAGGGACCGTCACAGATACGCAGTATTTT.

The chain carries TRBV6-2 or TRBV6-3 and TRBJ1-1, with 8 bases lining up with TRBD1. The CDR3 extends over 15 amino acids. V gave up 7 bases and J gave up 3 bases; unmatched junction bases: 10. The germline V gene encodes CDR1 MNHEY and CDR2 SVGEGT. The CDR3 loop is CASTTGQGAYTEAFF. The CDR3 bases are TGTGCCAGCACCACGGGGCAGGGGGCCTACACTGAAGCTTTCTTT.

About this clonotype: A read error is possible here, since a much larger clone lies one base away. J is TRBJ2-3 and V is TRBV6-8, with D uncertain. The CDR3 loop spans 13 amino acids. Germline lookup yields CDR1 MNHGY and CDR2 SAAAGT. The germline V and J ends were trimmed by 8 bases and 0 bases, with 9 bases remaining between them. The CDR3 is CASGETSTDTQYF. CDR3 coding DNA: TGTGCCAGCGGCGAAACTAGCACAGATACGCAGTATTTT.

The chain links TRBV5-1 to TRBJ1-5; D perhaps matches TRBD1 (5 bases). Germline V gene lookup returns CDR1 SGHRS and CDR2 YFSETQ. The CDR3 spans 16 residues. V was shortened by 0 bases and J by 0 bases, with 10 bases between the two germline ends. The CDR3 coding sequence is TGCGCCAGCAGCTTGGAGGGGCCTTATAGCAATCAGCCCCAGCATTTT. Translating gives CASSLEGPYSNQPQHF.

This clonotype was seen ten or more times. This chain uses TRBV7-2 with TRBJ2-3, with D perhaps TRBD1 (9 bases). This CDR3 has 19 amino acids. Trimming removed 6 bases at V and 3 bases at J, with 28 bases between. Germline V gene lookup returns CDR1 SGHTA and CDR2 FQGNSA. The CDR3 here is CASRPGTGKGGGYTDTQYF. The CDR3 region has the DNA TGTGCCAGCAGACCTGGGACAGGGAAGGGCGGGGGGTATACAGATACGCAGTATTTT.

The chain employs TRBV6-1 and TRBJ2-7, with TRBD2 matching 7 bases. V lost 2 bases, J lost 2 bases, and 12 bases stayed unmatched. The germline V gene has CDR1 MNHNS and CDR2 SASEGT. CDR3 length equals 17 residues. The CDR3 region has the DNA TGTGCCAGCAGTGAACGGAGGTCCGGACTAGGCACCTACGAGCAGTACTTC. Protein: CASSERRSGLGTYEQYF.